The rows below give T cell receptor beta chains drawn from one sample of a study of monozygotic twins with inflammatory bowel disease. TCRdb reanalyzed the 5' RACE reads and collapses them to one entry per CDR3 protein, without DNA. In all, the sample yields more than 300,000 distinct CDR3 sequences. The sequenced material came from blood. These receptors were obtained from a human donor with ulcerative colitis or Crohn's disease, or a healthy co-twin of an affected twin (not recorded which). The CDR3 runs from the conserved cysteine through the conserved F or W. Each record gives: CDR3 protein, J gene, V gene.

CDR3 protein: CASSSRDRDYGYTF
J gene: TRBJ1-2
V gene: TRBV18

CDR3 protein: CASSQGLTGELFF
J gene: TRBJ2-2
V gene: TRBV4-1

CDR3 protein: CASSPWGNTGELFF
J gene: TRBJ2-2
V gene: TRBV4-3

CDR3 protein: CASSPPNSGGYYEQYF
J gene: TRBJ2-7
V gene: TRBV18

CDR3 protein: CASSLIQSPTEQYF
J gene: TRBJ2-7
V gene: TRBV13

CDR3 protein: CASSQDPGQSGASYEQYF
J gene: TRBJ2-7
V gene: TRBV4-1

CDR3 protein: CASSLDGRVAYNEQFF
J gene: TRBJ2-1
V gene: TRBV5-6

CDR3 protein: CASKFGADTQYF
J gene: TRBJ2-3
V gene: TRBV6-1

CDR3 protein: CAWSVFGGPTNEQFF
J gene: TRBJ2-1
V gene: TRBV30

CDR3 protein: CASIRAGGFTDTQYF
J gene: TRBJ2-3
V gene: TRBV12-3/TRBV12-4

CDR3 protein: CAWSDLGDTQYF
J gene: TRBJ2-3
V gene: TRBV30

CDR3 protein: CASSQAWRGGRGTDTQYF
J gene: TRBJ2-3
V gene: TRBV4-3

CDR3 protein: CASSFNPTPGGELFF
J gene: TRBJ2-2
V gene: TRBV5-1

CDR3 protein: CASSPQGSPSYNSPLHF
J gene: TRBJ1-6
V gene: TRBV7-2

CDR3 protein: CASSNRDSFNEKLFF
J gene: TRBJ1-4
V gene: TRBV7-2

CDR3 protein: CASSSRTGVNAEAFF
J gene: TRBJ1-1
V gene: TRBV6-5

CDR3 protein: CASSRLAGAAYEQYF
J gene: TRBJ2-7
V gene: TRBV4-1

CDR3 protein: CASSLYLTGELFF
J gene: TRBJ2-2
V gene: TRBV7-6

CDR3 protein: CASVYYDEAFF
J gene: TRBJ1-1
V gene: TRBV2

CDR3 protein: CAWSVTGTGELFF
J gene: TRBJ2-2
V gene: TRBV30

CDR3 protein: CASSSGDTGELFF
J gene: TRBJ2-2
V gene: TRBV7-3

CDR3 protein: CASSWGQGGMDEQYF
J gene: TRBJ2-7
V gene: TRBV11-2

CDR3 protein: CASSQGGQGGSPLHF
J gene: TRBJ1-6
V gene: TRBV4-1

CDR3 protein: CASSLGGVVVYEQYF
J gene: TRBJ2-7
V gene: TRBV5-1